The 32 T cell receptor beta chains below all came from one sample that was sequenced in a study of spatial heterogeneity in lung cancer. TCRdb re-called the 5' RACE reads with MiXCR, one entry per CDR3 protein. The data hold roughly 39,000 distinct CDR3 sequences, with roughly 8% observed a single time. Time point of the sample: sample taken at primary tumor resection. Sequencing of whole RNA from tumor, nontumor lung or frozen PBMC involved no sorting. The sample was PBMCs, taken at surgery. The receptor source for this set is a male donor with early-stage non-small cell lung cancer.

This clonotype was picked up many times. This chain connects TRBV10-3 to TRBJ1-1; D is perhaps TRBD1 (6 bases). From germline, CDR1 is ENHRY and CDR2 SYGVKD. The CDR3 has 12 amino acids. The V end lost 7 bases, the J end lost 8 bases, and 14 bases lay between the germline ends. The CDR3 sequence: CAINRAGSEAFF. For the CDR3, the DNA is TGTGCCATCAACAGGGCAGGGAGCGAAGCTTTCTTT.

This clonotype was seen ten or more times. The chain couples TRBV2 to TRBJ2-1, with a tentative D call TRBD2 (7 bases). V shed 8 bases and J shed 9 bases, with 17 bases lying between them. This CDR3 has 13 amino acids. Germline values: CDR1 SNHLY, CDR2 FYNNEI. CDR3 DNA sequence: TGTGCCAGCGGGGGGGCCTTTTTCGTTGAGCAGTTCTTC. Translated: CASGGAFFVEQFF.

This clonotype was seen repeatedly, ten times or more. The chain links TRBV20-1 to TRBJ2-7; 8 bases agree with TRBD1. The germline V gene encodes CDR1 DFQATT and CDR2 SNEGSKA (reference sequence). V lost 1 base, J lost 2 bases, and 4 bases stayed unmatched. The CDR3 totals 14 residues. The CDR3 is CSARGDRLPYEQYF. CDR3 coding DNA: TGCAGTGCTAGAGGGGACAGGCTCCCCTACGAGCAGTACTTC.

The gene calls are TRBV20-1 and TRBJ2-3; 10 bases match TRBD2. This CDR3 contains 14 residues. Germline V gene lookup returns CDR1 DFQATT and CDR2 SNEGSKA (reference sequence). V was pared by 4 bases and J by 6 bases, with 7 bases of the junction left unmatched. CDR3 amino acids: CSANPSGSLDTQYF. The CDR3 region has the DNA TGCAGTGCTAACCCTAGCGGGAGTCTGGATACGCAGTATTTT.

This clonotype was detected many times. The V and J genes are TRBV5-1 and TRBJ2-2; D remains ambiguous. Trimming pared 0 bases from V and 0 bases from J, leaving 9 bases between. Germline values: CDR1 SGHRS, CDR2 YFSETQ. The CDR3 loop spans 16 amino acids. This CDR3 is CASSLGHISNTGELFF. The CDR3 DNA follows: TGCGCCAGCAGCTTGGGACACATTTCGAACACCGGGGAGCTGTTTTTT.

This clonotype was seen many times. The chain has TRBV15 and TRBJ2-7, with D tentatively TRBD1 or TRBD2 (5 bases each). This CDR3 comprises 13 residues. The ends were cut back, 5 bases at V and 7 bases at J, with 15 bases in the middle. Germline values: CDR1 LNHNV, CDR2 YYDKDF (reference sequence). The CDR3, as DNA: TGTGCCACCAGCGGACCGGGACGGCTTGAGCAGTACGTC. Residues: CATSGPGRLEQYV.

The CDR3 loop reads CSVTQNEKLFF. CDR3 nucleotide sequence: TGCAGCGTCACACAGAATGAAAAACTGTTTTTT. The chain carries TRBV29-1 and TRBJ1-4; D is undetermined. CDR3 length: 11 amino acids. Germline V gives CDR1 SQVTM, CDR2 ANQGSEA. The V end was cut by 6 bases, the J end by 5 bases, with 7 bases between.

The V gene is TRBV6-6, the J gene TRBJ2-7, with TRBD1 matching 10 bases. The germline gives CDR1 MNHNY, CDR2 SVGAGI (reference sequence). The V and J ends lost 5 bases and 2 bases, in that order; junction bases with no gene match: 6. There are 15 residues in the CDR3. The CDR3 sequence is CASSPRQGAAYEQYF. The CDR3, as DNA: TGTGCCAGCAGTCCCCGACAGGGGGCCGCCTACGAGCAGTACTTC.

The chain carries TRBV7-8 and TRBJ1-5; no clear D gene. Trimming cost V 1 base and J 1 base, with 8 bases left between them. The CDR3 contains 15 residues. CDR1 is SGHVS, CDR2 FQNEAQ, per germline. CDR3 sequence: CASSLGGGSNQPQHF. Here the CDR3 DNA reads TGTGCCAGCAGCTTAGGGGGAGGGAGCAATCAGCCCCAGCATTTT.

Many counts were recorded for this clonotype. In DNA, the CDR3 is TGTGCCAGCAGCACGACAAGCGGGGAGCTGTTTTTT. This sequence encodes CASSTTSGELFF. The chain carries TRBV27 and TRBJ2-2; no clear D gene. V lost 6 bases and J lost 7, with 9 bases in between. CDR3 size: 12 residues. Per germline, CDR1 MNHEY and CDR2 SMNVEV (reference sequence).

This clonotype was found many times. This rearrangement joins TRBV28 to TRBJ2-3; 7 nucleotides agree with TRBD2. Looked up from germline, CDR1 is MDHEN and CDR2 is SYDVKM. The V and J ends lost 3 bases and 1 base, in that order; junction bases with no gene match: 7. The CDR3 extends over 16 amino acids. DNA of the CDR3: TGTGCCAGCAGTTTGGGCGGGAGCAGGGGCACAGATACGCAGTATTTT. It translates to CASSLGGSRGTDTQYF.

This clonotype appeared a few times. The chain carries TRBV5-1 and TRBJ2-2; D gene uncertain. Germline V gene sequence: CDR1 SGHRS, CDR2 YFSETQ. V shed 0 bases and J shed 6 bases, with 12 bases lying between them. The CDR3 covers 15 residues. As DNA, the CDR3 is TGCGCCAGCAGCTTGGCCAGGAGATGGGCCGGGGAGCTGTTTTTT. Encoded protein: CASSLARRWAGELFF.

This chain links TRBV6-2 or TRBV6-3 with TRBJ1-1; 8 nucleotides line up with TRBD1. The trim removed 6 bases at V and 0 bases at J, leaving 6 bases unmatched. Germline loops: CDR1 MNHEY, CDR2 SVGEGT. This CDR3 is 15 amino acids long. Here the CDR3 DNA reads TGTGCCAGCAGACTACGGACAGGGTTGAACACTGAAGCTTTCTTT. It specifies CASRLRTGLNTEAFF.

There are many counts of this clonotype. The chain is built from TRBV6-5 and TRBJ1-1; tentatively, D is TRBD1 (6 bases). Trimming removed 6 bases at V and 2 bases at J, with 19 bases between. The CDR3 has 16 amino acids. Germline CDR1 MNHEY, CDR2 SVGAGI. The CDR3 nucleotides read TGTGCCAGCAGCAGTTACGGCGGGACATTCAACACTGAAGCTTTCTTT. Amino acid sequence: CASSSYGGTFNTEAFF.

The V call is TRBV20-1, the J call TRBJ2-2; a weak D match, TRBD1 (6 bases). The V gene's germline CDR1 is DFQATT and CDR2 SNEGSKA (reference sequence). V shed 5 bases and J shed 5 bases, with 12 bases lying between them. The CDR3 extends over 13 amino acids. CDR3 amino acids: CSARPQGTGELFF. The CDR3 nucleotides are TGCAGTGCTCGGCCTCAGGGGACCGGGGAGCTGTTTTTT.

The rearrangement joins TRBV7-2 to TRBJ2-2, with TRBD2 identical over 11 bases. The CDR3 spans 15 residues. J lost 6 bases, V lost 1 base, and 1 base had no gene match. The germline CDR1 and CDR2 sequences are SGHTA and FQGNSA. CDR3 sequence (DNA): TGTGCCAGCAGCTTAGTAGCGGGAGGGCCCGGGGAGCTGTTTTTT. The encoded protein is CASSLVAGGPGELFF. The whole variable domain, remainder taken from reference TRBV7-2 and TRBJ2-2, is GAGVSQSPSNKVTEKGKDVELRCDPISGHTALYWYRQSLGQGLEFLIYFQGNSAPDKSGLPSDRFSAERTGGSVSTLTIQRTQQEDSAVYLCASSLVAGGPGELFFGEGSRLTVL.

The chain recombines TRBV18 with TRBJ2-3; D call uncertain. Trimming pared 6 bases from V and 5 bases from J, leaving 6 bases between. From germline, CDR1 is KGHSH and CDR2 LQKENI. The CDR3 runs 11 residues. The CDR3 DNA sequence: TGTGCCAGCTCCACGGGAGATACGCAGTATTTT. Translating gives CASSTGDTQYF.

This clonotype has ten or more counts. The V call is TRBV7-2, the J call TRBJ2-5; 12 positions match TRBD2. The CDR3 is 17 residues long. Germline V gene lookup returns CDR1 SGHTA and CDR2 FQGNSA. V was pared by 5 bases and J by 5 bases, with 12 bases of the junction left unmatched. CDR3 loop: CASSGQGLAGIRETQYF. As DNA, the CDR3 is TGTGCCAGCAGCGGGCAAGGACTAGCGGGAATCCGGGAGACCCAGTACTTC. Complete variable domain (other parts from reference TRBV7-2 and TRBJ2-5): GAGVSQSPSNKVTEKGKDVELRCDPISGHTALYWYRQSLGQGLEFLIYFQGNSAPDKSGLPSDRFSAERTGGSVSTLTIQRTQQEDSAVYLCASSGQGLAGIRETQYFGPGTRLLVL.

This clonotype was observed at least ten times. This chain links TRBV7-9 with TRBJ1-4; D remains ambiguous. Germline lookup yields CDR1 SEHNR and CDR2 FQNEAQ (reference sequence). The CDR3 spans 15 residues. Between the trimmed V and J ends, which lost 1 base and 3 bases, there was a span of 9 bases. The chain's CDR3 is CASSLVNRANEKLFF. DNA of the CDR3: TGTGCCAGCAGCTTAGTCAACCGGGCTAATGAAAAACTGTTTTTT.

The rearrangement joins TRBV4-1 to TRBJ1-3; D uncertain. CDR3 size: 16 residues. Germline CDR1 MGHRA, CDR2 YSYEKL. The V end was cut by 8 bases, the J end by 4 bases, with 21 bases between. DNA for the CDR3: TGCGCCAGCGGTCTAACTCCCCGGGAGCCCGGAAACACCATATATTTT. Its protein is CASGLTPREPGNTIYF.

V and J are TRBV29-1 and TRBJ2-3; TRBD2 is a possible D gene (5 bases). In germline, CDR1 is SQVTM, CDR2 ANQGSEA. The CDR3 spans 14 residues. Trimming shortened V by 6 bases and J by 2 bases, and 15 bases separated the two germline ends. The CDR3 bases are TGCAGCGTCCAGCCAGCGGAGTACACAGATACGCAGTATTTT. Its translation: CSVQPAEYTDTQYF.

Of note for this clonotype: This sequence may be a read error, since a much larger clone differs from it by one base. The CDR3 region has the DNA TGTGCCAGCAGCTTATCCGGGACCCGGTACTTC. Its translation is CASSLSGTRYF. The V and J genes are TRBV7-2 and TRBJ2-5; D is perhaps TRBD1 or TRBD2 (5 bases each). The CDR3 length is 11 residues. CDR1 and CDR2 from the germline V gene are SGHTA and FQGNSA.

The chain is built from TRBV5-1 and TRBJ1-2; D perhaps matches TRBD1 (5 bases). Germline-derived CDR1 and CDR2 are SGHRS and YFSETQ. CDR3 size: 14 residues. Trimming removed 0 bases at V and 4 bases at J, with 10 bases between. The CDR3 loop reads CASSLGQGGYGYTF. The CDR3 DNA reads TGCGCCAGCAGCTTGGGCCAGGGAGGCTATGGCTACACCTTC.

This clonotype turned up a few times. This chain uses TRBV7-2 with TRBJ1-5, with D uncertain. The ends were cut back, 3 bases at V and 0 bases at J, with 6 bases in the middle. The CDR3 has 14 residues. Per germline, CDR1 SGHTA and CDR2 FQGNSA. For the CDR3, the DNA is TGTGCCAGCAGCTTCGCCTATAGCAATCAGCCCCAGCATTTT. It codes for CASSFAYSNQPQHF.

In its sample, this clonotype was seen many times. This chain links TRBV7-8 with TRBJ2-4; 9 bases fit TRBD1. The V gene end was trimmed by 2 bases and the J gene end by 3 bases; junction bases not matched to a gene: 8. Germline V CDR1 and CDR2: SGHVS, FQNEAQ. The length of the CDR3 is 17 residues. For the CDR3, the DNA is TGTGCCAGCAGCTTAAACAACAGGGGGCTAGGCAAAAACATTCAGTACTTC. Translation: CASSLNNRGLGKNIQYF. The whole variable domain, remainder taken from reference TRBV7-8 and TRBJ2-4, is GAGVSQSPRYKVAKRGQDVALRCDPISGHVSLFWYQQALGQGPEFLTYFQNEAQLDKSGLPSDRFFAERPEGSVSTLKIQRTQQEDSAVYLCASSLNNRGLGKNIQYFGAGTRLSVL.

This clonotype showed up just a few times. This CDR3 reads CASKATVYGYTF. The CDR3 DNA is TGTGCCAGTAAAGCTACGGTTTATGGCTACACCTTC. The chain employs TRBV19 and TRBJ1-2; D remains ambiguous. V lost 7 bases and J lost 5, with 11 bases in between. CDR3 length: 12 residues. Germline CDR1 reads LNHDA; CDR2 reads SQIVND (reference sequence).

The V and J genes are TRBV29-1 and TRBJ2-2; 7 nucleotides agree with TRBD1. V shed 3 bases, J shed 7 bases, and the junction held 2 bases outside the gene matches. Germline CDR1 SQVTM, CDR2 ANQGSEA. The CDR3 is made up of 12 amino acids. CDR3 sequence: CSVDRGIGELFF. The CDR3 DNA is TGCAGCGTTGACAGGGGGATCGGGGAGCTGTTTTTT.

Notes on this clonotype: This may arise from a read error, as a much more abundant clone is one base away. This rearrangement joins TRBV3-1 to TRBJ2-1; a weak D match, TRBD2 (5 bases). There are 14 residues in the CDR3. Germline V lookup: CDR1 LGHDT, CDR2 YNNKEL (reference sequence). The CDR3 loop is CASSPLGLEGEQSF. DNA for the CDR3: TGTGCCAGCAGCCCCCTCGGCCTAGAGGGTGAGCAGTCCTTC.

This clonotype showed up many times. V gene TRBV29-1 combines with J gene TRBJ2-7, with TRBD1 as a possible D gene (6 bases). This CDR3 contains 16 residues. With 1 base removed from V and 0 bases from J, the gap between germline ends came to 16 bases. Germline CDR1 and CDR2: SQVTM and ANQGSEA. The CDR3 DNA sequence: TGCAGCGTTGAAGGCTCCAGGGGAAAAGACTCCTACGAGCAGTACGTC. Its protein is CSVEGSRGKDSYEQYV.

This clonotype showed up just a few times. The chain is built from TRBV30 and TRBJ2-1; D may be TRBD1 or TRBD2 (5 bases each). Per germline, CDR1 GTSNPN and CDR2 SVGIG (reference sequence). The CDR3 runs to 12 residues. Trimming pared 5 bases from V and 13 bases from J, leaving 18 bases between. As DNA, the CDR3 is TGTGCCTGGGGGACCGGGCCACTTTCACAGTTCTTC. The encoded protein is CAWGTGPLSQFF.

This clonotype turned up a few times. This chain links TRBV27 with TRBJ1-5; D remains unclear. The CDR3 extends over 10 amino acids. Germline V gives CDR1 MNHEY, CDR2 SMNVEV (reference sequence). V was cut by 6 bases and J by 15 bases, with 12 bases left in between. DNA of the CDR3: TGTGCCAGCAGCCCTCGAGGGCGGCATTTT. This codes for CASSPRGRHF.

In its sample, this clonotype was seen a few times. The V call is TRBV12-3 or TRBV12-4, the J call TRBJ1-3, with 7 bases that match TRBD1. The V gene end was trimmed by 6 bases and the J gene end by 0 bases; junction bases not matched to a gene: 8. The CDR3 is made up of 16 amino acids. Here the CDR3 reads CASRQQGSTSGNTIYF. CDR3 nucleotides: TGTGCCAGCAGGCAACAGGGGTCGACCTCTGGAAACACCATATATTTT.